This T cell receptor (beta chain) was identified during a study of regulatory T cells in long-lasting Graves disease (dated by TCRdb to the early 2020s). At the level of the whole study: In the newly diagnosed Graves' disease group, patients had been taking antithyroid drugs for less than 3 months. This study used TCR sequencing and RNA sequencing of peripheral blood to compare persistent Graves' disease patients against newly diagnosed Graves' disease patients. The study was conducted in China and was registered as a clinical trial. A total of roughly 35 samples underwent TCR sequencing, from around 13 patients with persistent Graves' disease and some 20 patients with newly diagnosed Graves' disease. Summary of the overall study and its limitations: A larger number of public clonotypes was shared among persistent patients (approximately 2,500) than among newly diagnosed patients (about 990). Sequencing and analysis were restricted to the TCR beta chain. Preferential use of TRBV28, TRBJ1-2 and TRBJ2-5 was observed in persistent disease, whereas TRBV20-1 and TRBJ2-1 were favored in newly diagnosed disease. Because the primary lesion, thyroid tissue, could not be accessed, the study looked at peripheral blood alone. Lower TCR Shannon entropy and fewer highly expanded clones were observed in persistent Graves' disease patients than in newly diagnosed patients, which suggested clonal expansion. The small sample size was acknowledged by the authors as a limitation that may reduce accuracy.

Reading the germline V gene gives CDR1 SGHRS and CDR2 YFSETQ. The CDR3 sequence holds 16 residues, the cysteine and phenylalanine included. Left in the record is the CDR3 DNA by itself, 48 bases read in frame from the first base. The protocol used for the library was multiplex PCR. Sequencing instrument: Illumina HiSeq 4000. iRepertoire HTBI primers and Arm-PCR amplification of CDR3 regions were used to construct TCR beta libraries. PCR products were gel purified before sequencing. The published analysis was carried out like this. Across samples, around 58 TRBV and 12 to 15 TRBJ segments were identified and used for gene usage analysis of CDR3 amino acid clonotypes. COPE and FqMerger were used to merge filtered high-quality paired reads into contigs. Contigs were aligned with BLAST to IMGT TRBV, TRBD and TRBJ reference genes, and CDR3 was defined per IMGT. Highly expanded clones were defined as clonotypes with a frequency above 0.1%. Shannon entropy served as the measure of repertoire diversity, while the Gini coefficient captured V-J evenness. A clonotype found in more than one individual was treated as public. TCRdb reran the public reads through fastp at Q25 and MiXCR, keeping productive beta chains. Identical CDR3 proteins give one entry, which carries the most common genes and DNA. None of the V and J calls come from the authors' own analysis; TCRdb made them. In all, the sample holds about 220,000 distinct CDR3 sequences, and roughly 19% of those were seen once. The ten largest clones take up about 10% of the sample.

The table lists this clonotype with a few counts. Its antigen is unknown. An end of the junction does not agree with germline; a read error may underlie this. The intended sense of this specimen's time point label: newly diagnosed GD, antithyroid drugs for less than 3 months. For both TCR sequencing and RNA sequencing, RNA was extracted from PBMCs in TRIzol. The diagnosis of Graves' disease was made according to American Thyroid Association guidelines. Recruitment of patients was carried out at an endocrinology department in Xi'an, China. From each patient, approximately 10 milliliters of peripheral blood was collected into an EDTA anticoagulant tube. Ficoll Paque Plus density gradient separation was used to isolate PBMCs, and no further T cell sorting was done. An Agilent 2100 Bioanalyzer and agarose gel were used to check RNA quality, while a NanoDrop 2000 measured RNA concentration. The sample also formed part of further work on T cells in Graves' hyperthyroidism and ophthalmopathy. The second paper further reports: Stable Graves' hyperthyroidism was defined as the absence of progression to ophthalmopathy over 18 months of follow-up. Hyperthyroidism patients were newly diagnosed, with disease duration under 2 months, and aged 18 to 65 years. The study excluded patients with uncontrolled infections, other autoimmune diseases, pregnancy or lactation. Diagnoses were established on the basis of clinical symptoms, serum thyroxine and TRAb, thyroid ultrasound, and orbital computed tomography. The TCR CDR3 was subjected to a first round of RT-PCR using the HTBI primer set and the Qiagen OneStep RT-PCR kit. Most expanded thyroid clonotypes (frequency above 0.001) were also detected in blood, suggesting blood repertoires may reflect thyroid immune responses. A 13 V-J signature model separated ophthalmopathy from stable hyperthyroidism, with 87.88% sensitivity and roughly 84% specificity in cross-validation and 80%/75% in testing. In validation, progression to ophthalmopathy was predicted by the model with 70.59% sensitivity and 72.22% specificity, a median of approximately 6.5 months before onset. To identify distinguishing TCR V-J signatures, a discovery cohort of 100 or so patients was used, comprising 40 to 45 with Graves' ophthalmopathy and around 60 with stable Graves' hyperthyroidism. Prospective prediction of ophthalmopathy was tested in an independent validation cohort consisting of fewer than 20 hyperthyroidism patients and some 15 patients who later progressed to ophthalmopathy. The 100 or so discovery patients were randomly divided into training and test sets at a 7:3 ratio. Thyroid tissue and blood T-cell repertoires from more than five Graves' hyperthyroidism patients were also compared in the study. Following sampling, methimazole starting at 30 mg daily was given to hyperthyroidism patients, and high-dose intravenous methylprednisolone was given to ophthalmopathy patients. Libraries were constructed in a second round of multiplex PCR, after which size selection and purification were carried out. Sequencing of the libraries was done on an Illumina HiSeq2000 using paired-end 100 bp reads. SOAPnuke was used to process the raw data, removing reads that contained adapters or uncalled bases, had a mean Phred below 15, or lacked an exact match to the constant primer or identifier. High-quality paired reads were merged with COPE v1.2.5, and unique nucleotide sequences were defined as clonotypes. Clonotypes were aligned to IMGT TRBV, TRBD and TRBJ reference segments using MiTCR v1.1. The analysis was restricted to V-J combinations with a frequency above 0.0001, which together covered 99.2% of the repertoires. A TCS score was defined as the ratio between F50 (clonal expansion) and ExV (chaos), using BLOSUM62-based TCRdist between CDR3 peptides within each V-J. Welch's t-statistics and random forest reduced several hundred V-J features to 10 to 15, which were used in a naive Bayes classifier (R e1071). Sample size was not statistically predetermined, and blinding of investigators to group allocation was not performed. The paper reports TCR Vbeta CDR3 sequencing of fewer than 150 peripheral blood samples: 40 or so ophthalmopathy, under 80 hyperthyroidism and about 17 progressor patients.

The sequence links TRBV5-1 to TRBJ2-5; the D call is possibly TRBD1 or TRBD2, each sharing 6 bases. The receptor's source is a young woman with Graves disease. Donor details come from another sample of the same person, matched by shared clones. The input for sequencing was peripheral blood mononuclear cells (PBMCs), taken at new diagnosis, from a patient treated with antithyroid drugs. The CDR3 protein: CASSGTSGGRQETLYF. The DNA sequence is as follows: TGCGCCAGCAGCGGGACTTCTGGGGGGCGCCAAGAGACCCTGTACTTC. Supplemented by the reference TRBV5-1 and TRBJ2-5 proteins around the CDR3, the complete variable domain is KAGVTQTPRYLIKTRGQQVTLSCSPISGHRSVSWYQQTPGQGLQFLFEYFSETQRNKGNFPGRFSGRQFSNSRSEMNVSTLELGDSALYLCASSGTSGGRQETLYFGPGTRLLVL.